The 25 T cell receptor beta chains below come from one sample, sequenced in a study of shared clonotypes between healthy human individuals. CD8 cells classed as naive were CD45RO-negative and positively selected for CCR7, excluding terminally differentiated effector memory CD45RA+ cells. Here immunoSEQ multiplex PCR was the method, and the copy in TCRdb shows in-frame clones only, minus some. The sample has some 1,900,000 clones, about 95% seen once. Sequences were obtained from naive CD8+ T cells sorted from blood. The origin of the receptors is a man between 18 and 35 years old in good health.

The gene calls are TRBV4-1 and TRBJ2-7; 8 bases are a match to TRBD1. This CDR3 region has 13 residues. Germline V gene lookup returns CDR1 MGHRA and CDR2 YSYEKL. Unmatched junction bases numbered 4, after V lost 3 bases and J lost 6 bases. This CDR3 is CASSQDRESEQYF. The CDR3 DNA is TGCGCCAGCAGCCAGGACAGGGAATCCGAGCAGTACTTC.

This clone was observed a few times. V usage is TRBV14 and J usage is TRBJ1-1; no firm D call. Deletions cut 4 bases from V and 5 bases from J, with 17 bases between. The CDR3 extends over 15 amino acids. The germline V gene has CDR1 SGHDN and CDR2 FVKESK. The CDR3 here is CASSLSLSALTEAFF. CDR3 DNA: TGTGCCAGCAGCCTGAGTCTGTCAGCATTAACTGAAGCTTTCTTT.

The genes are TRBV7-2 and TRBJ2-5; TRBD2 aligns across 10 bases. Germline CDR1 reads SGHTA; CDR2 reads FQGNSA. CDR3 size: 14 residues. V trimming: 7 bases; J trimming: 1 base; junction bases outside the gene matches: 3. CDR3 protein: CASIPSGSQETQYF. In DNA, the CDR3 is TGTGCCAGCATCCCTAGCGGGAGCCAAGAGACCCAGTACTTC.

V and J are TRBV9 and TRBJ2-7, with TRBD2 matching over 8 bases. The CDR3 loop spans 15 amino acids. Germline V gene lookup returns CDR1 SGDLS and CDR2 YYNGEE. After removal of 3 bases from V and 2 bases from J, the junction contained 7 bases not matched to a gene. The CDR3 coding sequence is TGTGCCAGCAGCGCCCGCGGGGGGTTAACCTACGAGCAGTACTTC. Translation: CASSARGGLTYEQYF.

This chain connects TRBV5-6 to TRBJ2-2; D not certain. Trimming stripped 3 bases from V and 1 base from J, with 1 base between. Germline values: CDR1 SGHDT, CDR2 YYEEEE. This CDR3 has 12 amino acids. The CDR3 DNA follows: TGTGCCAGCAGCTGGAACACCGGGGAGCTGTTTTTT. It yields the protein CASSWNTGELFF.

Worth noting for this clone: The same CDR3 is also encoded by other DNA sequences in this sample. The chain recombines TRBV27 with TRBJ2-3; no reliable D call. The CDR3 runs to 12 residues. From germline, CDR1 is MNHEY and CDR2 SMNVEV (reference sequence). V was clipped by 5 bases and J by 4 bases, with 7 bases between them. In nucleotides, the CDR3 is TGTGCCAGCAGTCTAACAGCAGATACGCAGTATTTT. This translates into CASSLTADTQYF.

V gene TRBV7-9 combines with J gene TRBJ1-2, with a weak D call TRBD1 (6 bases). V gave up 3 bases and J gave up 4 bases, with 15 bases separating them. From germline, CDR1 is SEHNR and CDR2 FQNEAQ (reference sequence). The CDR3 extends over 15 amino acids. The DNA of the CDR3 is TGTGCCAGCAGCTTTGGTGGGACACTCATCTATGGCTACACCTTC. It encodes CASSFGGTLIYGYTF.

This chain joins TRBV28 and TRBJ2-3, with D possibly being TRBD1 or TRBD2 (6 bases each). The CDR3 runs to 15 residues. Germline loops: CDR1 MDHEN, CDR2 SYDVKM. Trimming pared 4 bases from V and 3 bases from J, leaving 14 bases between. The CDR3 is CASSSLGGTTDTQYF. CDR3 DNA: TGTGCCAGCAGTTCCCTCGGGGGCACGACAGATACGCAGTATTTT.

The V and J genes are TRBV27 and TRBJ1-6; 10 bases fit TRBD1. The length of the CDR3 is 16 residues. Unmatched junction bases numbered 12, after V lost 5 bases and J lost 11 bases. Germline V gene data show CDR1 as MNHEY and CDR2 as SMNVEV (reference sequence). The DNA for the CDR3 is TGTGCCAGCAGTCCGGGCCCAGGGACAGGGGTCCCACCCCTCCACTTT. Translating it yields CASSPGPGTGVPPLHF.

The CDR3 loop reads CASSELWSGELFF. For the CDR3, the DNA is TGTGCCAGCAGTGAATTGTGGTCCGGGGAGCTGTTTTTT. The chain is built from TRBV2 and TRBJ2-2; D uncertain. The CDR3 contains 13 residues. V lost 2 bases and J 6 bases, leaving 7 bases between the germline ends. Germline CDR1 and CDR2: SNHLY and FYNNEI. The whole variable domain, filled in from reference TRBV2 and TRBJ2-2, reads EPEVTQTPSHQVTQMGQEVILRCVPISNHLYFYWYRQILGQKVEFLVSFYNNEISEKSEIFDDQFSVERPDGSNFTLKIRSTKLEDSAMYFCASSELWSGELFFGEGSRLTVL.

The chain recombines TRBV9 with TRBJ2-1, with 8 positions matching TRBD2. V shed 6 bases and J 4 bases; nucleotides not matched to a gene: 6. This CDR3 region has 14 residues. Germline assignment: CDR1 SGDLS and CDR2 YYNGEE. In DNA, the CDR3 is TGTGCCAGCAACGGGGGGGCCCCTTACAATGAGCAGTTCTTC. This translates into CASNGGAPYNEQFF.

The V gene is TRBV6-1, the J gene TRBJ2-7, with unresolved D. Trimming shortened V by 3 bases and J by 2 bases, and 11 bases separated the two germline ends. In germline, CDR1 is MNHNS, CDR2 SASEGT. This CDR3 region has 14 residues. The CDR3 DNA follows: TGTGCCAGCAGTGATTTTCCCGATCCCTACGAGCAGTACTTC. This translates into CASSDFPDPYEQYF.

The chain carries TRBV28 and TRBJ2-7; D gene uncertain. CDR3 length equals 14 residues. Germline loops: CDR1 MDHEN, CDR2 SYDVKM. V was trimmed by 2 bases and J by 2 bases, leaving 10 bases between them. This CDR3 reads CASSLLLGTYEQYF. In nucleotides, the CDR3 is TGTGCCAGCAGTTTACTGCTGGGGACCTACGAGCAGTACTTC. The full variable domain, completed using reference TRBV28 and TRBJ2-7, is DVKVTQSSRYLVKRTGEKVFLECVQDMDHENMFWYRQDPGLGLRLIYFSYDVKMKEKGDIPEGYSVSREKKERFSLILESASTNQTSMYLCASSLLLGTYEQYFGPGTRLTVT.

The chain carries TRBV7-2 and TRBJ1-3; D is perhaps TRBD1 (5 bases). In germline, CDR1 is SGHTA, CDR2 FQGNSA. This CDR3 has 17 residues. Trimming took 5 bases from V and 0 from J, leaving 17 bases between them. The CDR3 loop reads CASSPDTEGVSGNTIYF. CDR3 nucleotides: TGTGCCAGCAGCCCGGACACCGAAGGGGTCTCTGGAAACACCATATATTTT.

The chain joins TRBV6-1 to TRBJ2-2, with TRBD1 matching 7 bases. The V and J ends lost 4 bases and 6 bases, in that order; junction bases with no gene match: 5. CDR3 size: 14 residues. Germline loops: CDR1 MNHNS, CDR2 SASEGT. This CDR3 reads CASSAGRGSGELFF. CDR3 in DNA: TGTGCCAGCAGTGCGGGCAGGGGGTCCGGGGAGCTGTTTTTT.

The DNA for the CDR3 is TGTGCCAGCAGTTACGTTGAAGATTTCGCCGAGCAGTACTTC. Amino acid sequence: CASSYVEDFAEQYF. The chain employs TRBV6-5 and TRBJ2-7; D ambiguous. The germline CDR1 and CDR2 sequences are MNHEY and SVGAGI. The CDR3 loop spans 14 amino acids. Trimming cost V 2 bases and J 6 bases, with 14 bases left between them.

The V gene is TRBV9, the J gene TRBJ1-2, with a possible D match to TRBD1 (6 bases). Germline CDR1 SGDLS, CDR2 YYNGEE. The CDR3 has 13 amino acids. Trimming shortened V by 0 bases and J by 7 bases, and 10 bases separated the two germline ends. The CDR3 region has the DNA TGTGCCAGCAGCGTAGCGGGGGGCCCTGGCTACACCTTC. This encodes CASSVAGGPGYTF.

The chain couples TRBV19 to TRBJ1-2, with D possibly being TRBD1 (5 bases). The ends were cut back, 3 bases at V and 4 bases at J, with 15 bases in the middle. This CDR3 has 15 amino acids. The germline V gene has CDR1 LNHDA and CDR2 SQIVND (reference sequence). Here the CDR3 reads CASSITLGAVYGYTF. Written as DNA, the CDR3 is TGTGCCAGTAGTATCACTTTAGGGGCTGTCTATGGCTACACCTTC.

CDR3 sequence (DNA): TGTGCCAGCAGCTCCCTACAGGGAAGCACAGATACGCAGTATTTT. Its protein is CASSSLQGSTDTQYF. J is TRBJ2-3 and V is TRBV7-9, with D perhaps matching TRBD1 (6 bases). Germline lookup yields CDR1 SEHNR and CDR2 FQNEAQ (reference sequence). V lost 4 bases and J 0 bases, leaving 11 bases between the germline ends. The CDR3 covers 15 residues.

Notes on this clone: This CDR3 is also generated by other DNA sequences in the sample. V gene TRBV4-3 combines with J gene TRBJ2-3; D is uncertain. The CDR3 loop spans 14 amino acids. V lost 1 base to trimming and J lost 0 bases, with 5 bases between them. The germline V gene has CDR1 LGHNA and CDR2 YSLEER. The CDR3 nucleotides read TGCGCCAGCAGCCAAGTAGGCAGCACAGATACGCAGTATTTT. Residues: CASSQVGSTDTQYF.

The rearrangement links TRBV27 to TRBJ2-7; D unresolved. The V and J ends lost 9 bases and 5 bases respectively, with 14 bases between them. CDR3 size: 12 residues. CDR1 MNHEY and CDR2 SMNVEV come from the germline V gene (reference sequence). CDR3 amino acids: CASLSGDHEQYF. The CDR3 nucleotides read TGTGCCAGTCTGAGTGGTGACCACGAGCAGTACTTC.

V and J are TRBV4-1 and TRBJ1-5; D gene uncertain. V was trimmed by 0 bases and J by 7 bases, leaving 13 bases between them. Germline assignment: CDR1 MGHRA and CDR2 YSYEKL. The CDR3 contains 15 residues. The CDR3 here is CASSQDNRAMQPQHF. The CDR3 DNA reads as TGCGCCAGCAGCCAAGATAATAGGGCTATGCAGCCCCAGCATTTT.

The chain has TRBV19 and TRBJ1-2; D might be TRBD1 (5 bases). Germline lookup yields CDR1 LNHDA and CDR2 SQIVND (reference sequence). The germline V and J ends were trimmed by 6 bases and 3 bases, with 11 bases remaining between them. The CDR3 has 13 amino acids. CDR3 nucleotide sequence: TGTGCCAGTAGCCCCGGGACTCACTATGGCTACACCTTC. This gives the protein CASSPGTHYGYTF.

This clone was observed once. V is TRBV10-3 and J is TRBJ1-5; D is unclear. The CDR3 is 14 residues long. With 3 bases removed from V and 0 bases from J, the gap between germline ends came to 6 bases. CDR1 is ENHRY, CDR2 SYGVKD, per germline. The CDR3 loop is CAISDDNSNQPQHF. The CDR3 DNA is TGTGCCATCAGTGACGATAATAGCAATCAGCCCCAGCATTTT.

The rearrangement uses TRBV30 and TRBJ1-1; D not certain. CDR1 is GTSNPN and CDR2 is SVGIG in the germline V gene (reference sequence). There are 11 residues in the CDR3. V was cut by 2 bases and J by 7 bases, with 8 bases left in between. In nucleotides, the CDR3 is TGTGCCTGGAGTCTACAGCTTGAAGCTTTCTTT. Translating it yields CAWSLQLEAFF.